This T cell receptor beta chain was captured in a study of OX40 agonist ivuxolimab in advanced cancers. Excluded were patients having autoimmune disease history or systemic immunosuppression. V dropped 7 bases and J dropped 9 bases, with 13 bases sitting between them. The CDR3 has 10 amino acids. The V gene's germline CDR1 is DFQATT and CDR2 SNEGSKA (reference sequence). Produced via immunoSEQ multiplex PCR; TCRdb's table is partial and in-frame only. The sample consists of approximately 28,000 clones, roughly 83% of them appearing once. V and J are TRBV20-1 and TRBJ2-7, with TRBD2 as a possible D gene (5 bases). The origin of this receptor is an adult with an advanced solid tumor such as melanoma, head and neck, liver or kidney cancer. Source: CD4+ or CD8+ T cells sorted from blood, taken in a trial of the OX40 agonist ivuxolimab. CDR3 sequence reads: CSGSDTGQYF. CDR3 bases: TGCAGTGGTAGCGACACGGGGCAGTACTTC.